Below, 23 T cell receptor beta chains from the same sample are listed, as sequenced in a study of shared clonotypes between healthy human individuals. Sequenced by immunoSEQ multiplex PCR; TCRdb stores in-frame clones only, minus some. The sample lists about 1,800,000 clones; less than 95% were seen once. Terminally differentiated effector memory CD45RA+ cells were left out of the naive CD8 fraction, which was CD45RO-negative and positively selected for CCR7. Sequencing used naive CD8+ T cells sorted from blood. These TCRs come from a man aged 18 to 30 in good health.

The chain combines TRBV6-6 with TRBJ1-1; D is possibly TRBD1 (5 bases). The V gene lost 11 bases and the J gene lost 7 bases, with 20 bases spanning the gap. This CDR3 is 13 amino acids long. Looked up from germline, CDR1 is MNHNY and CDR2 is SVGAGI (reference sequence). The CDR3, as DNA: TGTGCCGTTTCTTTGGGACCGTTATTTGAAGCTTTCTTT. Protein sequence: CAVSLGPLFEAFF.

The table lists this clone with a count of one. This sequence joins TRBV9 and TRBJ2-7; 8 nucleotides line up with TRBD1. Trimming cost V 1 base and J 12 bases; bases outside gene matches: 6. From germline, CDR1 is SGDLS and CDR2 YYNGEE. This CDR3 comprises 12 residues. The DNA of the CDR3 is TGTGCCAGCAGCGTATCAGGGGGCAGCTTGTACTTC. Translated: CASSVSGGSLYF.

The CDR3 DNA is TGTGCCAGCAGCGTATGGGGCGGGAGGCAAGACGAGCAGTACTTC. Translating it yields CASSVWGGRQDEQYF. This chain links TRBV9 with TRBJ2-7; 8 bases fit TRBD2. This CDR3 is built from 15 residues. Trimming took 1 base from V and 5 from J; bases not matched to a gene: 8. Germline CDR1 is SGDLS and CDR2 is YYNGEE. The variable domain in full, completed from reference TRBV9 and TRBJ2-7, reads DSGVTQTPKHLITATGQRVTLRCSPRSGDLSVYWYQQSLDQGLQFLIQYYNGEERAKGNILERFSAQQFPDLHSELNLSSLELGDSALYFCASSVWGGRQDEQYFGPGTRLTVT.

This chain joins TRBV27 and TRBJ2-7, with a tentative D call TRBD2 (7 bases). From germline, CDR1 is MNHEY and CDR2 SMNVEV (reference sequence). The CDR3 loop spans 15 amino acids. The V and J ends lost 3 bases and 2 bases respectively, with 14 bases between them. CDR3 DNA: TGTGCCAGCAGTTTTTTTAAGGGGGGGACCTACGAGCAGTACTTC. This translates into CASSFFKGGTYEQYF.

V usage is TRBV28 and J usage is TRBJ1-1; D is unclear. Trimming shortened V by 4 bases and J by 0 bases, and 9 bases separated the two germline ends. Germline CDR1 MDHEN, CDR2 SYDVKM. The CDR3 sequence is 14 residues long. DNA for the CDR3: TGTGCCAGCAGTTCGGTGGGTATGAACACTGAAGCTTTCTTT. Amino acid sequence: CASSSVGMNTEAFF.

V gene TRBV7-8 combines with J gene TRBJ2-3; the match to TRBD1 covers 7 bases. Per germline, CDR1 SGHVS and CDR2 FQNEAQ. CDR3 size: 13 residues. Germline trimming cut 4 bases from V and 11 bases from J; bases unmatched to any gene: 9. CDR3 amino acids: CASSSITGDGQYF. In nucleotides, the CDR3 is TGTGCCAGCAGCTCCATCACAGGGGATGGGCAGTATTTT.

This clone has just a few counts. The same CDR3 is also encoded by other DNA sequences in this sample. The rearrangement links TRBV28 to TRBJ2-7; 10 bases fit TRBD1. With 5 bases clipped from V and 4 bases from J, the junction kept 2 bases outside the gene matches. The CDR3 consists of 13 residues. Germline lookup yields CDR1 MDHEN and CDR2 SYDVKM. CDR3 in DNA: TGTGCCAGCAGTCCGGGACAGGGGTACGAGCAGTACTTC. It codes for CASSPGQGYEQYF.

Remarks on this clone: The identical CDR3 is also encoded by other nucleotide sequences in the sample. The chain couples TRBV9 to TRBJ2-7, with TRBD2 matching over 9 bases. The CDR3 is 14 residues long. The trim removed 3 bases at V and 2 bases at J, leaving 3 bases unmatched. Germline CDR1 reads SGDLS; CDR2 reads YYNGEE. CDR3 DNA: TGTGCCAGCAGCGCAGGGACTAGCCCCTACGAGCAGTACTTC. Protein product: CASSAGTSPYEQYF.

The chain has TRBV2 and TRBJ2-7; possibly TRBD2 for D (6 bases). Germline loops: CDR1 SNHLY, CDR2 FYNNEI. The CDR3 has 13 residues. Deletions cut 10 bases from V and 0 bases from J, with 13 bases between. The CDR3 spells CATTGTSSYEQYF. Written as DNA, the CDR3 is TGTGCCACCACCGGGACTTCCTCCTACGAGCAGTACTTC.

J is TRBJ2-1 and V is TRBV10-1; D is possibly TRBD1 (6 bases). Trimming took off 10 bases at V and 2 bases at J, with 12 bases between the two ends. The germline V gene encodes CDR1 WNHNN and CDR2 SYGVQD (reference sequence). The CDR3 covers 13 residues. In DNA, the CDR3 is TGCGCCACCAAGCAGGGGCCCTACAATGAGCAGTTCTTC. This translates into CATKQGPYNEQFF.

The chain links TRBV4-1 to TRBJ1-3, with D possibly being TRBD1 (5 bases). The CDR3 is 14 amino acids. In germline, CDR1 is MGHRA, CDR2 YSYEKL. The V end lost 6 bases, the J end lost 0 bases, and 9 bases lay between the germline ends. The DNA for the CDR3 is TGCGCCAGCAGTTTTGACAGCTCTGGAAACACCATATATTTT. It specifies CASSFDSSGNTIYF.

This chain uses TRBV18 with TRBJ1-2, with D maybe TRBD1 (6 bases). The germline V gene encodes CDR1 KGHSH and CDR2 LQKENI. CDR3 length: 16 amino acids. Trimming shortened V by 2 bases and J by 3 bases, and 16 bases separated the two germline ends. CDR3 DNA sequence: TGTGCCAGCTCACCAACCGGTGAGGGGGAGGACTATGGCTACACCTTC. Translated, it gives CASSPTGEGEDYGYTF.

This chain joins TRBV5-6 and TRBJ2-3, with D perhaps TRBD2 (6 bases). The V end lost 0 bases, the J end lost 2 bases, and 19 bases lay between the germline ends. Per the germline V gene, CDR1 is SGHDT and CDR2 is YYEEEE. The length of the CDR3 is 18 residues. The DNA for the CDR3 is TGTGCCAGCAGCTTGGCCCAAGGGACTTCTCGTTTCACAGATACGCAGTATTTT. Translation: CASSLAQGTSRFTDTQYF.

This clone was recorded only once. The chain is built from TRBV19 and TRBJ2-7; the D call may be TRBD1 or TRBD2 (6 bases each). From germline, CDR1 is LNHDA and CDR2 SQIVND (reference sequence). V was shortened by 7 bases and J by 5 bases, with 12 bases between the two germline ends. CDR3 size: 12 residues. DNA for the CDR3: TGTGCCAGTAACGACGGGGGCAACGAGCAGTACTTC. Protein product: CASNDGGNEQYF.

The rearrangement joins TRBV28 to TRBJ1-2; 8 bases are a match to TRBD1. CDR1 is MDHEN, CDR2 SYDVKM, per germline. This CDR3 region has 15 residues. V trimming: 5 bases; J trimming: 7 bases; junction bases outside the gene matches: 12. The CDR3 DNA follows: TGTGCCAGCAGTCCACCTTCCCAGGGGGCGCCTGGCTACACCTTC. This encodes CASSPPSQGAPGYTF.

The rearrangement joins TRBV21-1 to TRBJ1-6. TRBV21-1 is described as a pseudogene. The CDR3 is made up of 15 amino acids. Written as DNA, the CDR3 is TGTGCCAGCAGCAAAAGGGGGGCCAGGAATTCACCCCTCCACTTT. Translation: CASSKRGARNSPLHF.

The rearrangement links TRBV29-1 to TRBJ2-5; D call uncertain. This CDR3 has 14 amino acids. Germline V gene sequence: CDR1 SQVTM, CDR2 ANQGSEA. Trimming pared 4 bases from V and 1 base from J, leaving 13 bases between. Here the CDR3 DNA reads TGCAGCGTTGCGTTTGAGGCCTTCCAAGAGACCCAGTACTTC. This gives the protein CSVAFEAFQETQYF.

The chain couples TRBV6-1 to TRBJ1-1; D unclear. Germline V gives CDR1 MNHNS, CDR2 SASEGT. There are 13 residues in the CDR3. V was cut by 1 base and J by 7 bases, with 10 bases left in between. The CDR3 sequence is CASSEVRQLEAFF. CDR3 sequence (DNA): TGTGCCAGCAGTGAAGTTAGGCAGCTTGAAGCTTTCTTT.

Notes on this clone: Other DNA sequences in this sample translate to the same CDR3. This rearrangement joins TRBV11-1 to TRBJ2-7; tentatively, D is TRBD1 (5 bases). The CDR3 consists of 14 residues. The V end was cut by 3 bases, the J end by 0 bases, with 9 bases between. The germline V gene has CDR1 SGHAT and CDR2 FQDESV (reference sequence). Here the CDR3 reads CASSLSGSSYEQYF. CDR3 bases: TGTGCCAGCAGCTTGTCAGGGTCCTCCTACGAGCAGTACTTC.

This rearrangement joins TRBV19 to TRBJ2-2, with TRBD2 as a possible D gene (6 bases). V was trimmed by 4 bases and J by 3 bases, leaving 12 bases between them. In germline, CDR1 is LNHDA, CDR2 SQIVND (reference sequence). The CDR3 covers 15 residues. In DNA, the CDR3 is TGTGCCAGTAGTACAGGGACTTTATACACCGGGGAGCTGTTTTTT. It translates to CASSTGTLYTGELFF. The variable domain in full, with the rest retrieved from reference TRBV19 and TRBJ2-2, is DGGITQSPKYLFRKEGQNVTLSCEQNLNHDAMYWYRQDPGQGLRLIYYSQIVNDFQKGDIAEGYSVSREKKESFPLTVTSAQKNPTAFYLCASSTGTLYTGELFFGEGSRLTVL.

The V call is TRBV13, the J call TRBJ2-7; 7 bases agree with TRBD2. V was clipped by 3 bases and J by 0 bases; unmatched bases: 2. Germline V lookup: CDR1 PRHDT, CDR2 FYEKMQ (reference sequence). The CDR3 loop spans 14 amino acids. CDR3 in amino acids: CASSLGDYSYEQYF. For the CDR3, the DNA is TGTGCCAGCAGCTTGGGGGACTACTCCTACGAGCAGTACTTC.

This rearrangement joins TRBV6-6 to TRBJ2-7; 7 bases are shared with TRBD1. With V trimmed by 6 bases and J by 5 bases, 10 bases remained unmatched. CDR1 is MNHNY, CDR2 SVGAGI, per germline (reference sequence). This CDR3 is 14 amino acids long. The CDR3 DNA is TGTGCCAGCAGCTTCACAGGGGTGGGCGACGAGCAGTACTTC. Amino acids: CASSFTGVGDEQYF.

The gene calls are TRBV7-9 and TRBJ2-1, with 8 bases identical to TRBD2. In germline, CDR1 is SEHNR, CDR2 FQNEAQ (reference sequence). The V segment lost 5 bases and the J segment 3 bases; nucleotides outside the gene matches: 15. The CDR3 sequence is 18 residues long. The CDR3 reads CASSPPSGSAPIYNEQFF. For the CDR3, the DNA is TGTGCCAGCAGCCCGCCCAGCGGGAGTGCCCCAATCTACAATGAGCAGTTCTTC.